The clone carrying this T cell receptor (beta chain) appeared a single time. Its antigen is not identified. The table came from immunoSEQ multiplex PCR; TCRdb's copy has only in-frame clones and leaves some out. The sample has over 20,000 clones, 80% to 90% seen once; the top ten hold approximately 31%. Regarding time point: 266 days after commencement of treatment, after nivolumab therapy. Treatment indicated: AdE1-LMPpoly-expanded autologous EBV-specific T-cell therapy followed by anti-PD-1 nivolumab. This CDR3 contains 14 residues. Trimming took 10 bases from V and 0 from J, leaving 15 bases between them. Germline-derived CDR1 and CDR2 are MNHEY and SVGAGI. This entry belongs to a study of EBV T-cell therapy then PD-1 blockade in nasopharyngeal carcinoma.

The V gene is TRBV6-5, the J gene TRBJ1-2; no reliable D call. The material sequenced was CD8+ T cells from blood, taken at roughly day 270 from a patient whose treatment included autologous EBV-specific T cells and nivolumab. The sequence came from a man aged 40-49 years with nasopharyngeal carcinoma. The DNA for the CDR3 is TGTGCCACCTTTGTATACAGCTCTAACTATGGCTACACCTTC. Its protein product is CATFVYSSNYGYTF.